The 8 T cell receptor beta chains in this list originate from one sample, sequenced in a study of STAT3 mutations in large granular lymphocyte leukemia. Their recognized antigens are unknown. General observations from the study: In T-cell large granular lymphocyte leukemia, about half of patients showed multiple immunodominant subclonotypes.

Sequencing used immunoSEQ multiplex PCR; TCRdb keeps in-frame clones, though not all of them. The sample holds 9,500 to 14,000 clones, about 85% seen once. The source material was peripheral blood mononuclear cells. The receptors come from a man aged 80 or over with T-cell large granular lymphocyte leukemia. Some clones in this sample may be carry-over from other donors' samples.

This clone has a single count. The CDR3 nucleotides read TGTGCCAGCAGCCGCGGGGAGCTAGATACGCAGTATTTT. Protein: CASSRGELDTQYF. The gene calls are TRBV4-2 and TRBJ2-3; tentatively, D is TRBD2 (6 bases). Trimming shortened V by 4 bases and J by 5 bases, and 10 bases separated the two germline ends. The CDR3 runs to 13 residues. Per the germline V gene, CDR1 is LGHNA and CDR2 is YNFKEQ.

The count of this clone is one. The chain combines TRBV5-1 with TRBJ2-7, with 9 bases that match TRBD1. The CDR3 has 14 residues. Germline V gene sequence: CDR1 SGHRS, CDR2 YFSETQ. J was trimmed by 5 bases and V by 7 bases; bases with no gene match: 10. The CDR3 loop reads CASDPGQGKNEQYF. CDR3 coding DNA: TGCGCCAGCGACCCGGGACAGGGTAAGAACGAGCAGTACTTC.

The rearrangement joins TRBV7-3 to TRBJ2-1; D possibly corresponds to TRBD2 (7 bases). The length of the CDR3 is 15 residues. Germline V gene lookup returns CDR1 SGHTA and CDR2 FQGTGA. Trimming took off 4 bases at V and 8 bases at J, with 18 bases between the two ends. DNA of the CDR3: TGTGCCAGCAGCTCCGAAGGGGGGGGAATCGATGAGCAGTTCTTC. It specifies CASSSEGGGIDEQFF. The variable domain in full, with the rest retrieved from reference TRBV7-3 and TRBJ2-1, is GAGVSQTPSNKVTEKGKYVELRCDPISGHTALYWYRQSLGQGPEFLIYFQGTGAADDSGLPNDRFFAVRPEGSVSTLKIQRTERGDSAVYLCASSSEGGGIDEQFFGPGTRLTVL.

This chain joins TRBV30 and TRBJ2-6; the match to TRBD1 covers 7 bases. J was trimmed by 3 bases and V by 3 bases; bases with no gene match: 5. This CDR3 comprises 15 residues. Per germline, CDR1 GTSNPN and CDR2 SVGIG (reference sequence). In DNA form, the CDR3 reads TGTGCCTGGAGCCAGGGGGTGGTTGGGGCCAACGTCCTGACTTTC. Translation gives CAWSQGVVGANVLTF.

The chain recombines TRBV9 with TRBJ1-4, with D hard to call. Trimming stripped 2 bases from V and 6 bases from J, with 11 bases between. The CDR3 is made up of 14 amino acids. Germline V lookup: CDR1 SGDLS, CDR2 YYNGEE. The CDR3 DNA reads TGTGCCAGCAGCGTGTTCGGCCGGTATGAAAAACTGTTTTTT. Protein: CASSVFGRYEKLFF.

The CDR3 DNA sequence: TGTGCCAGCAGCTTTCATGCAGGGGGGGGGAGTGAGCAGTTCTTC. Translation gives CASSFHAGGGSEQFF. The chain is built from TRBV7-9 and TRBJ2-1; D might be TRBD1 or TRBD2, each matching 7 bases. CDR3 size: 15 residues. Deletions cut 3 bases from V and 9 bases from J, with 18 bases between. CDR1 SEHNR and CDR2 FQNEAQ come from the germline V gene (reference sequence).

By proportion, this clone is medium-sized. The gene calls are TRBV28 and TRBJ1-5; 10 nucleotides match TRBD1. J lost 3 bases, V lost 8 bases, and 13 bases had no gene match. The CDR3 totals 17 residues. Germline assignment: CDR1 MDHEN and CDR2 SYDVKM. Written as DNA, the CDR3 is TGTGCCAGCCTCCCTCAGAGGGGGACAGGGGCCAATCAGCCCCAGCATTTT. Its protein is CASLPQRGTGANQPQHF.

This sequence joins TRBV29-1 and TRBJ1-1; a possible D gene is TRBD1 (5 bases). The V gene lost 7 bases and the J gene lost 3 bases, with 15 bases spanning the gap. Germline V gene sequence: CDR1 SQVTM, CDR2 ANQGSEA. The CDR3 has 13 amino acids. This CDR3 reads CSAPGGGDTEAFF. DNA for the CDR3: TGCAGCGCCCCAGGCGGGGGGGACACTGAAGCTTTCTTT. The variable domain in full, with the rest retrieved from reference TRBV29-1 and TRBJ1-1, is SAVISQKPSRDICQRGTSLTIQCQVDSQVTMMFWYRQQPGQSLTLIATANQGSEATYESGFVIDKFPISRPNLTFSTLTVSNMSPEDSSIYLCSAPGGGDTEAFFGQGTRLTVV.